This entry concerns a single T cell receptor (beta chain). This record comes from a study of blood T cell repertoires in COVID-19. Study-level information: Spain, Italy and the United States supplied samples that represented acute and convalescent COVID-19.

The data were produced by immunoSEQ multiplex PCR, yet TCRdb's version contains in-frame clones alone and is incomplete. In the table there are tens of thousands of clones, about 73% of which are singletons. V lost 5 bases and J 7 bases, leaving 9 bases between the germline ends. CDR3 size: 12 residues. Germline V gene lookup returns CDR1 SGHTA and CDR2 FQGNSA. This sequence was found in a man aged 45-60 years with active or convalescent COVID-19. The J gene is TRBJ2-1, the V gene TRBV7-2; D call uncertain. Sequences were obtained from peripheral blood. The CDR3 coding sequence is TGTGCCAGCAGCCCCCAGCGTAATGAGCAGTTCTTC. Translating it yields CASSPQRNEQFF. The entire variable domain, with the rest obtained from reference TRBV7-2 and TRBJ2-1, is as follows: GAGVSQSPSNKVTEKGKDVELRCDPISGHTALYWYRQSLGQGLEFLIYFQGNSAPDKSGLPSDRFSAERTGGSVSTLTIQRTQQEDSAVYLCASSPQRNEQFFGPGTRLTVL.